This T cell receptor (beta chain) was captured in a study of cytomegalovirus exposure and HLA in healthy donors. As concerns this clone: Antigen: not known.

This PCR relied on a set of 60 Vbeta primers and 13 Jbeta primers. Assay: immunoSEQ multiplex PCR; the TCRdb copy retains only in-frame clones and omits some. Found here are fewer than 200,000 clones, 80% to 90% of them singletons; the top ten hold over 0.65%. V lost 4 bases to trimming and J lost 2 bases, with 3 bases between them. The length of the CDR3 is 11 residues. Germline V gene sequence: CDR1 SGHNT, CDR2 YENEEA. Whole-study findings and limits: HLA alleles were associated with fewer than 20,000 TCR beta sequences in a later analysis at 0.05 false discovery rate. Data from an earlier analysis indicated that most TCR beta V segments were productive either about 87% or about 30% of the time. TCR beta V- and J-gene trimming was later associated with a missense DCLRE1C variant.

The source material was PBMCs. The chain combines TRBV11-3 with TRBJ2-7; no clear D. The source of this sequence is a woman under 30 in good health and CMV-seronegative. This chain's CDR3 is CASSSAYEQYF. The DNA for the CDR3 is TGTGCCAGCAGCTCCGCCTACGAGCAGTACTTC. The whole variable domain, filled in from reference TRBV11-3 and TRBJ2-7, reads EAGVVQSPRYKIIEKKQPVAFWCNPISGHNTLYWYLQNLGQGPELLIRYENEEAVDDSQLPKDRFSAERLKGVDSTLKIQPAELGDSAVYLCASSSAYEQYFGPGTRLTVT.